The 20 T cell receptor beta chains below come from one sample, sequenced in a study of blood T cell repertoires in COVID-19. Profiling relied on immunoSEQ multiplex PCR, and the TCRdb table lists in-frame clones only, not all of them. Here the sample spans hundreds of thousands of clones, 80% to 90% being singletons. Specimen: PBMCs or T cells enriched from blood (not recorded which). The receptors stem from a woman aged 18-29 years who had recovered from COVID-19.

The CDR3 DNA reads as TGTGCCAGCAGCCCACAGGGGGGGAACACTGAAGCTTTCTTT. As protein: CASSPQGGNTEAFF. The chain links TRBV5-4 to TRBJ1-1; TRBD1 agrees at 8 bases. Germline V gene lookup returns CDR1 SGHNT and CDR2 YYREEE (reference sequence). The trim removed 4 bases at V and 1 base at J, leaving 3 bases unmatched. This CDR3 is 14 amino acids long.

The CDR3 bases are TGTGCCAGCAGCCCCGGGACAGGCGGTCTCTACGAGCAGTACTTC. Amino acids: CASSPGTGGLYEQYF. This rearrangement joins TRBV7-6 to TRBJ2-7, with 8 bases matching TRBD1. Germline trimming cut 5 bases from V and 3 bases from J; bases unmatched to any gene: 9. The CDR3 length is 15 residues. The V gene's germline CDR1 is SGHVS and CDR2 FNYEAQ.

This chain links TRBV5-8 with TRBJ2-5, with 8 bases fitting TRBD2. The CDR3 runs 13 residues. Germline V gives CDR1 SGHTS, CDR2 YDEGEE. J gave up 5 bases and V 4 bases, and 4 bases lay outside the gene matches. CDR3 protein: CASSGTSVETQYF. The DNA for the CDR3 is TGTGCCAGCAGCGGGACTAGTGTGGAGACCCAGTACTTC.

The chain's CDR3 is CASSGWGQAVSRPLHF. The CDR3 coding sequence is TGTGCCAGCAGTGGATGGGGACAGGCAGTTTCACGGCCCCTCCACTTT. The V and J genes are TRBV6-1 and TRBJ1-6; TRBD1 agrees at 8 bases. The V segment lost 4 bases and the J segment 13 bases; nucleotides outside the gene matches: 15. CDR3 length: 16 residues. Germline lookup yields CDR1 MNHNS and CDR2 SASEGT.

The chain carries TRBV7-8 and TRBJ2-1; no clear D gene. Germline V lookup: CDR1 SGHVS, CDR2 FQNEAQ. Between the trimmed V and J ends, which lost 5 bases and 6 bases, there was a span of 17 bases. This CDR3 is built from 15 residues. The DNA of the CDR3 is TGTGCCAGCAGCCCCCCCCGGCGGCCTCTCAATGAGCAGTTCTTC. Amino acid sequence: CASSPPRRPLNEQFF.

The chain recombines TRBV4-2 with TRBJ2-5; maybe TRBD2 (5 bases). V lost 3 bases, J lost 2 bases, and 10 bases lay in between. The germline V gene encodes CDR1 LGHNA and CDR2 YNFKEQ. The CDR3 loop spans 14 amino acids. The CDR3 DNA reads TGTGCCAGCAGCCAGTCCCGGGGACAAGAGACCCAGTACTTC. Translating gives CASSQSRGQETQYF.

The CDR3 loop reads CASSDPDGGQSGYTF. DNA of the CDR3: TGTGCCAGCAGCGACCCGGATGGGGGACAGAGTGGCTACACCTTC. V is TRBV2 and J is TRBJ1-2, with TRBD1 matching 7 bases. CDR1 is SNHLY and CDR2 is FYNNEI in the germline V gene. With V trimmed by 6 bases and J by 7 bases, 14 bases remained unmatched. The CDR3 sequence is 15 residues long.

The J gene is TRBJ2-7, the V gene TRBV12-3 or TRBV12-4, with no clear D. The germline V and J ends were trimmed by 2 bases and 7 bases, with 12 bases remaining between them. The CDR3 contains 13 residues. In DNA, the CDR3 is TGTGCCAGCAGTTTAATGCAACTCCGGGAGCAGTACTTC. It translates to CASSLMQLREQYF.

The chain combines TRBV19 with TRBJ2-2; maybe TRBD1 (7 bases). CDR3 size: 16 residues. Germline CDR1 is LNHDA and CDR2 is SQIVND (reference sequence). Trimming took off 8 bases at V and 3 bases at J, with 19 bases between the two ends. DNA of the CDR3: TGTGCCAGTGCGTCAGGGGGGCTCCATTACACCGGGGAGCTGTTTTTT. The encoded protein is CASASGGLHYTGELFF.

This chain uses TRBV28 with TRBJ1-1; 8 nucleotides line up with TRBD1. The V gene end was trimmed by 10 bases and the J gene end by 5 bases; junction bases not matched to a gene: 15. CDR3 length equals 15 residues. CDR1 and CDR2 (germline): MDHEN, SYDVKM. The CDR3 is CATTPATGAGTEAFF. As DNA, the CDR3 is TGTGCCACTACGCCGGCGACAGGGGCGGGTACTGAAGCTTTCTTT.

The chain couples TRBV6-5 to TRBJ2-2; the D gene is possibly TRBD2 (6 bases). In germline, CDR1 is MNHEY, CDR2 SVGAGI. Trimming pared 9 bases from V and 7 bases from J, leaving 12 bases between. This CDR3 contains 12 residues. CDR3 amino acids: CASRWGVGELFF. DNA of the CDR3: TGTGCCAGTCGCTGGGGGGTCGGGGAGCTGTTTTTT.

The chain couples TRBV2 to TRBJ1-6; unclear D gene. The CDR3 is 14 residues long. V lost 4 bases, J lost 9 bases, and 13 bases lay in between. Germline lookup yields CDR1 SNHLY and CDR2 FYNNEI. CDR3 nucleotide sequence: TGTGCCAGCAGTGTAGAGGTCCGGGGTTCACCCCTCCACTTT. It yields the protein CASSVEVRGSPLHF.

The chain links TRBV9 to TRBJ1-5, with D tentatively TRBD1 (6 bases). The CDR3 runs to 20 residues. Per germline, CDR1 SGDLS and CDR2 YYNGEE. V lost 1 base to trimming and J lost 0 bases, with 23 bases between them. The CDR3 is CASSVNPGPPGVYSNQPQHF. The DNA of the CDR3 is TGTGCCAGCAGCGTAAATCCAGGGCCCCCAGGGGTGTATAGCAATCAGCCCCAGCATTTT.

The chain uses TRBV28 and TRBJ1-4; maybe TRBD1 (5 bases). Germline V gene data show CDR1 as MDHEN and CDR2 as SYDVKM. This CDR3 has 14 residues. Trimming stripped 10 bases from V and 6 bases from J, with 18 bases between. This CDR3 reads CATLGGPPDEKLFF. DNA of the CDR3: TGTGCCACCCTCGGGGGACCGCCGGATGAAAAACTGTTTTTT.

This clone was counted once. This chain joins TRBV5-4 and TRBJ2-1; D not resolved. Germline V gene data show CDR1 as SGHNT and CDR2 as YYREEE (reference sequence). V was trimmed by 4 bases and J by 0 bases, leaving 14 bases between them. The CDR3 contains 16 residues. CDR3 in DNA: TGTGCCAGCAGCCCTGCTACCTCCGGCTCCTACAATGAGCAGTTCTTC. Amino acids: CASSPATSGSYNEQFF.

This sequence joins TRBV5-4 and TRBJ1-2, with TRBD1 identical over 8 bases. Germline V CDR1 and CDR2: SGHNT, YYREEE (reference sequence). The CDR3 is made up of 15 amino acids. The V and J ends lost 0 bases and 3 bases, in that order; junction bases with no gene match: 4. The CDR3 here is CASSLDPGGYYGYTF. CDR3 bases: TGTGCCAGCAGCTTGGATCCAGGGGGCTACTATGGCTACACCTTC.

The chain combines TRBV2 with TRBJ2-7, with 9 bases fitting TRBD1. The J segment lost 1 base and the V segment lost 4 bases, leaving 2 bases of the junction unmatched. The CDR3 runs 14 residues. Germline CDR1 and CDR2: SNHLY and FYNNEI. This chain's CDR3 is CASSVQGASYEQYF. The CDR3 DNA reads TGTGCCAGCAGTGTACAGGGGGCTTCCTACGAGCAGTACTTC.

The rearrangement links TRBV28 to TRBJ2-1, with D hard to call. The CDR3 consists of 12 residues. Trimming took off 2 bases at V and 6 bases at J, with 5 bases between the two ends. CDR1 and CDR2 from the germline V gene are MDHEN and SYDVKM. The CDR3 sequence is CASSLNLNEQFF. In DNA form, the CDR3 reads TGTGCCAGCAGTTTAAATCTCAATGAGCAGTTCTTC.

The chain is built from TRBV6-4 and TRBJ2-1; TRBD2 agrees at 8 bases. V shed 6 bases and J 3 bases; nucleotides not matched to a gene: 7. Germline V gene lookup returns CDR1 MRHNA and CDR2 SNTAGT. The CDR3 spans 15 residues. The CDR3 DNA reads TGTGCCAGCAGAAGGCGGGGGGATGGCTACAATGAGCAGTTCTTC. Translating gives CASRRRGDGYNEQFF.

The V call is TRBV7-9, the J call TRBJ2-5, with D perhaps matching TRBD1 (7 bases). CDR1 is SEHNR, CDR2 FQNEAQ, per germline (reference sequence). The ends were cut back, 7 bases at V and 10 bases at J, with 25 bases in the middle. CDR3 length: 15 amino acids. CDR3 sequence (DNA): TGTGCCAGCACCCCCTTCCGGGACAGCCGCGGGGACCAGTACTTC. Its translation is CASTPFRDSRGDQYF.